The sequence of this T cell receptor (beta chain) was determined in a study of T cells in Graves' hyperthyroidism and ophthalmopathy. Study details: Peripheral blood collection took place at initial diagnosis, before any treatment.

RNA transcripts served as the template for amplifying TCR beta CDR3 regions. In the first-round RT-PCR of the TCR CDR3, the HTBI primer set was used. A single record per CDR3 protein comes from TCRdb applying MiXCR to the multiplex PCR reads. The table has nearly 250,000 distinct CDR3 sequences, around 17% seen once; the top ten hold around 28%. The table lists this clonotype with many counts. Its antigen remains unknown. General observations from the study: Blood also held most thyroid clonotypes expanded beyond 0.001. A 13 V-J signature model discriminated ophthalmopathy versus stable hyperthyroidism.

This CDR3 contains 16 residues. V lost 0 bases to trimming and J lost 7 bases; unmatched junction nucleotides: 12. Looked up from germline, CDR1 is DFQATT and CDR2 is SNEGSKA (reference sequence). Material for sequencing was blood. The chain is built from TRBV20-1 and TRBJ1-5; TRBD1 matches at 7 bases. The TCR originated in a woman between 18 and 30 years old with Graves' ophthalmopathy. For the CDR3, the DNA is TGCAGTGCTAGAGATAGTGTGAGAGGGGGCGAACAGCCCCAGCATTTT. It encodes CSARDSVRGGEQPQHF.